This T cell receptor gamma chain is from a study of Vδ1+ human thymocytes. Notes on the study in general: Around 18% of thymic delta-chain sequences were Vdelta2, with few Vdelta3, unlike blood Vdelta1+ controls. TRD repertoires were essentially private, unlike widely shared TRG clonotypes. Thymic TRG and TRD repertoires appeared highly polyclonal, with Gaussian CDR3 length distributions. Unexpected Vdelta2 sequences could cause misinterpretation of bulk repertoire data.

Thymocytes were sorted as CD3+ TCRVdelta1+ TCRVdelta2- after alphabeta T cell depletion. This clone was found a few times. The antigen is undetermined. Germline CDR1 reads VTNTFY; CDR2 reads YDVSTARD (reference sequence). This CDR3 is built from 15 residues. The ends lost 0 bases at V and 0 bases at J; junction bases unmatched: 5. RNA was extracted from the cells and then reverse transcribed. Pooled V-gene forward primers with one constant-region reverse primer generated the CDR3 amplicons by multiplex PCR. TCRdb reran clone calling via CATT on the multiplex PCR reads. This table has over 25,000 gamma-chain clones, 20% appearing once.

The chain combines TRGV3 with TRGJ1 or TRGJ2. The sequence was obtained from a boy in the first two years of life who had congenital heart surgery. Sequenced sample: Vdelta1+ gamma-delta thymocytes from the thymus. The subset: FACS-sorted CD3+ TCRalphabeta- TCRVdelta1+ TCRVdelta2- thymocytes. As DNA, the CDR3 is TGTGCCACCTGGGACAGGCAAACGAATTATTATAAGAAACTCTTT. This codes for CATWDRQTNYYKKLF.